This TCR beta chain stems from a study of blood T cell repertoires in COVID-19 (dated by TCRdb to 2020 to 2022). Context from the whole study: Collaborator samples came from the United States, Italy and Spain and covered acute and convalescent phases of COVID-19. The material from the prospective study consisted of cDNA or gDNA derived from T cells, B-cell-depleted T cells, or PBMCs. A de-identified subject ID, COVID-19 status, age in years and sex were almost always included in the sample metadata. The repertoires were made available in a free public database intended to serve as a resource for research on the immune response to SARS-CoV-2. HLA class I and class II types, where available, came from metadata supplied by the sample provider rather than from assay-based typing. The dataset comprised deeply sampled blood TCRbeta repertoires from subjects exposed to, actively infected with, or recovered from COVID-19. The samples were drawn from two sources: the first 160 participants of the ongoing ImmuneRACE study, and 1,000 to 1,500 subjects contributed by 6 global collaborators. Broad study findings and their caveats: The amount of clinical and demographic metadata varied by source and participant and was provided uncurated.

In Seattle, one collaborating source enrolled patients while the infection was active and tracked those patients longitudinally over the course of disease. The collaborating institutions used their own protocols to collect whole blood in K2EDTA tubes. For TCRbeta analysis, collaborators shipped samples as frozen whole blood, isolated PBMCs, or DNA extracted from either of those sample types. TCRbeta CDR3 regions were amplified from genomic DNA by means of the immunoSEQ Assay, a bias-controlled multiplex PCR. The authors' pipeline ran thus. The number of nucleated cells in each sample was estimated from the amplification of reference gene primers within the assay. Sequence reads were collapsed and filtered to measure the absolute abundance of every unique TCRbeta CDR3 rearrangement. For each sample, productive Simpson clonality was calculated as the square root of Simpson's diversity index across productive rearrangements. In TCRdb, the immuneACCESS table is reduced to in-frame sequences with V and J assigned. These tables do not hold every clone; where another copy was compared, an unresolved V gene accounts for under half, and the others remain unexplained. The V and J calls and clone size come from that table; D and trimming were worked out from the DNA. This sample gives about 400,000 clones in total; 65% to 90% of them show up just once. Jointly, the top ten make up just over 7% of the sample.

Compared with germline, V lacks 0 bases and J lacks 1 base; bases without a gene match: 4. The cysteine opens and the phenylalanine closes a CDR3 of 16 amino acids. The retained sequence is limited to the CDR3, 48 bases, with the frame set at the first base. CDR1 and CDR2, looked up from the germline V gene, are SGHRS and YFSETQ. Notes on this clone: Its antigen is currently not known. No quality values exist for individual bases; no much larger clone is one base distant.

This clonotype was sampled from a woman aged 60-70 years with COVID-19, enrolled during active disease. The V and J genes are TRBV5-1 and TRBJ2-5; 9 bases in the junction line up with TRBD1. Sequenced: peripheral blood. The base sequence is TGCGCCAGCAGCTTGGAGGGACAGGGCCCCCAAGAGACCCAGTACTTC. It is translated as CASSLEGQGPQETQYF.